This TCR beta chain stems from a study of cytomegalovirus exposure and HLA in healthy donors. This table comes from immunoSEQ multiplex PCR, and its TCRdb copy is limited to in-frame clones, with some not included. The table includes approximately 88,000 clones, roughly 84% detected once. The length of the CDR3 is 19 residues. Per germline, CDR1 LNHDA and CDR2 SQIVND (reference sequence). Trimming took 11 bases from V and 2 from J; bases not matched to a gene: 21. The material sequenced was PBMCs. The J gene is TRBJ2-6, the V gene TRBV19, with 7 bases fitting TRBD1. This receptor was obtained from a young woman in good health and CMV-seropositive. The CDR3 spells CARRHPPLQGIAGANVLTF. In DNA, the CDR3 is TGTGCCCGTCGTCACCCCCCACTACAGGGGATCGCTGGGGCCAACGTCCTGACTTTC.